The T cell receptor beta chain described here comes from a study of somatic mutations in cytotoxic T cells in rheumatoid arthritis. Whole-study findings and limits: CD8+ T-cell clonality showed no significant difference between rheumatoid arthritis patients and age-matched healthy controls.

V lost 2 bases, J lost 5 bases, and 12 bases lay in between. Germline CDR1 MNHNS, CDR2 SASEGT. This CDR3 region has 15 residues. Method: immunoSEQ multiplex PCR; TCRdb's copy keeps in-frame clones and lacks some. The sample carries about 6,300 clones, around 77% recorded once. This clone was observed once. Its antigen is not identified. The TCR sequence derives from a woman in her seventies with rheumatoid arthritis. The sequencing here drew on CD8+ T cells sorted from blood, taken at a follow-up visit. The rearrangement uses TRBV6-1 and TRBJ1-4, with D possibly TRBD1 on 6 matching bases. DNA of the CDR3: TGTGCCAGCAGTGAATTGGATAGGGGGAATGAAAAACTGTTTTTT. Protein sequence: CASSELDRGNEKLFF.